This TCR beta chain was observed in a study of cytomegalovirus exposure and HLA in healthy donors. This PCR relied on a set of 60 Vbeta primers and 13 Jbeta primers. Produced via immunoSEQ multiplex PCR; TCRdb's table is partial and in-frame only. The data contain 60,000 to 75,000 clones, 60% to 80% of them seen just once; the ten biggest clones take up about a fifth. Study results and caveats: A missense variant in DCLRE1C was later tied to TCR beta V- and J-gene trimming. A later analysis found common viral pathogens apparently linked to several of the most significant clusters. HLA allele associations emerged for roughly 16,000 TCR beta sequences in a later analysis, at 0.05 false discovery rate. Accurate HLA-A and HLA-B prediction from TCR beta sequences was reported for most subjects.

CDR3 size: 13 residues. Germline V gene sequence: CDR1 GTSNPN, CDR2 SVGIG (reference sequence). Trimming cost V 6 bases and J 5 bases, with 16 bases left between them. This clone turned up a few times. The target antigen is unknown. The chain couples TRBV30 to TRBJ1-2; the D gene is possibly TRBD1 (6 bases). Sequencing was carried out using PBMCs. The receptor comes from a woman in her 30s in good health and CMV-seropositive. The CDR3 loop reads CACYRQALYGYTF. CDR3 in DNA: TGTGCCTGCTATCGACAGGCCCTATATGGCTACACCTTC. Supplemented by reference TRBV30 and TRBJ1-2, the full variable domain reads SQTIHQWPATLVQPVGSPLSLECTVEGTSNPNLYWYRQAAGRGLQLLFYSVGIGQISSEVPQNLSASRPQDRQFILSSKKLLLSDSGFYLCACYRQALYGYTFGSGTRLTVV.